The rows below give T cell receptor beta chains drawn from one sample of a study of blood T cell repertoires in COVID-19. Only in-frame clones appear in the TCRdb table, and some are missing; sequencing was by immunoSEQ multiplex PCR. This table has about 140,000 clones, approximately 90% appearing once. The sequenced sample was peripheral blood. The receptors here all came from a woman older than 75 with acute or convalescent COVID-19. CDR3s include the opening cysteine and the closing phenylalanine or tryptophan. Each record gives: D gene, J gene, V gene, clone size, CDR3 DNA, CDR3 protein. D genes are given only for firm matches. A clone size is listed for some rows: how often the clone was seen (once, few, many), or a class if it is expanded.

D: -; J: TRBJ1-1; V: TRBV18; size: -; DNA: TGTGCCAGCTCACCCAGGGGACAACTGAACACTGAAGCTTTCTTT; CDR3: CASSPRGQLNTEAFF
D: TRBD2; J: TRBJ2-7; V: TRBV25-1; size: -; DNA: TGTGCCAGCGGTATACCGGGGGGGCGCAAAGAGCAGTACTTC; CDR3: CASGIPGGRKEQYF
D: TRBD2; J: TRBJ2-1; V: TRBV5-6; size: -; DNA: TGTGCCAGCAGCTTGGGGCTAGCGGGGGGATCGCAGTTCTTC; CDR3: CASSLGLAGGSQFF
D: -; J: TRBJ2-1; V: TRBV10-3; size: once; DNA: TGTGCCATCAGTAGGTTAGAGGGACAATACAATGAGCAGTTCTTC; CDR3: CAISRLEGQYNEQFF
D: -; J: TRBJ1-1; V: TRBV7-3; size: once; DNA: TGTGCCAGCAGCTTCACAGCTAACACTGAAGCTTTCTTT; CDR3: CASSFTANTEAFF
D: TRBD2; J: TRBJ2-1; V: TRBV5-1; size: once; DNA: TGCGCCAGCAGCTTAATAGCGGGGGGTTACAATGAGCAGTTCTTC; CDR3: CASSLIAGGYNEQFF
D: -; J: TRBJ2-1; V: TRBV6-5; size: few; DNA: TGTGCCAGCAGTTACTCGGGACACTACAATGAGCAGTTCTTC; CDR3: CASSYSGHYNEQFF
D: TRBD1; J: TRBJ1-6; V: TRBV7-6; size: -; DNA: TGTGCCAGCAGCTTAGTGACAGGGTCGACCTATAATTCACCCCTCCACTTT; CDR3: CASSLVTGSTYNSPLHF
D: -; J: TRBJ1-2; V: TRBV7-8; size: -; DNA: TGTGCCAGCAGCTCGGGGTCCTATGGCTACACCTTC; CDR3: CASSSGSYGYTF
D: -; J: TRBJ1-6; V: TRBV19; size: -; DNA: TGTGCCAGTAGTGCGGCCAGGGCAAGTAATTCACCCCTCCACTTT; CDR3: CASSAARASNSPLHF
D: TRBD2; J: TRBJ2-5; V: TRBV5-1; size: -; DNA: TGCGCCAGCAGCCTGGACGGAAGCGGGGCCAGAGAGACCCAGTACTTC; CDR3: CASSLDGSGARETQYF
D: -; J: TRBJ1-3; V: TRBV7-2; size: few; DNA: TGTGCCAGCAGCTTAGGGGAGATAGGAAACACCATATATTTT; CDR3: CASSLGEIGNTIYF
D: -; J: TRBJ1-2; V: TRBV2; size: -; DNA: TGTGCCAGCACTGCCCGGGGGGCGAGTGGCTACACCTTC; CDR3: CASTARGASGYTF
D: -; J: TRBJ1-1; V: TRBV11-2; size: -; DNA: TGTGCCAGCAGCTCCCCCTTTCCTTTTGGGACTGTGAACACTGAAGCTTTCTTT; CDR3: CASSSPFPFGTVNTEAFF
D: TRBD1; J: TRBJ1-2; V: TRBV6-5; size: -; DNA: TGTGCCAGCAGTTACTCAGGGGGCAGTAACTATGGCTACACCTTC; CDR3: CASSYSGGSNYGYTF
D: TRBD1; J: TRBJ2-3; V: TRBV5-6; size: -; DNA: TGTGCCAGCAGCTGGCGGAGAGGGACAGGGCGGAGAGATACGCAGTATTTT; CDR3: CASSWRRGTGRRDTQYF